The 28 T cell receptor beta chains given below trace back to one sample, sequenced in a study of human T cells and chemical hapten exposure. As for time point: patch test 1, 2 weeks after DPC sensitization. Treatment here: therapeutic diphenylcyclopropenone sensitization with weekly scalp DPC. TCRdb re-derived calls from the RACE reads in MiXCR, one entry per CDR3 protein. This table has around 380,000 distinct CDR3 sequences, 4% to 5.5% appearing once. Source: whole blood, taken in connection with sensitization to the hapten diphenylcyclopropenone (DPC). These receptors originate from a woman aged 45-59 years with alopecia areata. Some clones in this sample may be carry-over from other donors' samples.

The rearrangement links TRBV7-8 to TRBJ2-1, with 11 bases fitting TRBD2. CDR1 and CDR2 (germline): SGHVS, FQNEAQ. Losses at the gene ends were 4 bases for V and 7 bases for J; bases not matched to a gene: 9. This CDR3 is 16 amino acids long. In DNA form, the CDR3 reads TGTGCCAGCAGCTCTGGTAGCGGGAGGGCCAGGAATGAGCAGTTCTTC. Residues: CASSSGSGRARNEQFF.

This clonotype was seen ten or more times. The CDR3 reads CSVLAPGTEAFF. The CDR3 DNA follows: TGCAGCGTCCTGGCGCCGGGCACTGAAGCTTTCTTT. This chain connects TRBV29-1 to TRBJ1-1; no reliable D call. V gave up 6 bases and J gave up 4 bases, with 12 bases separating them. The germline CDR1 and CDR2 sequences are SQVTM and ANQGSEA. This CDR3 is built from 12 residues.

Only a few counts were recorded for this clonotype. This chain uses TRBV18 with TRBJ1-1, with TRBD1 matching 7 bases. V lost 0 bases and J lost 8; bases outside the gene matches: 15. The CDR3 extends over 17 amino acids. In germline, CDR1 is KGHSH, CDR2 LQKENI. The CDR3 spells CASSPPLRQGLIKEAFF. The CDR3, as DNA: TGTGCCAGCTCACCACCCCTTCGACAGGGCCTAATTAAAGAAGCTTTCTTT.

The chain couples TRBV24-1 to TRBJ2-2; 8 bases are shared with TRBD2. CDR3 size: 21 residues. Germline CDR1 reads KGHDR; CDR2 reads SFDVKD. V was clipped by 0 bases and J by 1 base; unmatched bases: 15. In DNA form, the CDR3 reads TGTGCCACCAGTGATTTGGGGGGACCCGATGCGGGAGGTGAGAACACCGGGGAGCTGTTTTTT. Translated, it gives CATSDLGGPDAGGENTGELFF.

This clonotype was seen a handful of times. The chain couples TRBV20-1 to TRBJ2-5, with unresolved D. The CDR3 extends over 13 amino acids. In germline, CDR1 is DFQATT, CDR2 SNEGSKA (reference sequence). Trimming took off 6 bases at V and 1 base at J, with 12 bases between the two ends. The CDR3 here is CSAKGGGQETQYF. In nucleotides, the CDR3 is TGCAGTGCCAAAGGCGGCGGCCAAGAGACCCAGTACTTC.

This clonotype was seen at least ten times. This sequence joins TRBV4-2 and TRBJ2-1; D remains unclear. This CDR3 is 16 amino acids long. V lost 0 bases and J lost 0, with 9 bases in between. The germline V gene has CDR1 LGHNA and CDR2 YNFKEQ. CDR3 DNA: TGTGCCAGCAGCCAAGAAATAGATAGCTCCTACAATGAGCAGTTCTTC. It codes for CASSQEIDSSYNEQFF.

The sample holds a few counts of this clonotype. The V call is TRBV4-1, the J call TRBJ1-1; maybe TRBD1 (6 bases). Trimming left V 1 base short and J 1 base short, with 13 bases between. Germline CDR1 reads MGHRA; CDR2 reads YSYEKL. This CDR3 has 16 residues. CDR3 in amino acids: CASSQVLGASNTEAFF. The CDR3 DNA reads TGCGCCAGCAGCCAAGTCTTGGGGGCTTCGAACACTGAAGCTTTCTTT.

The chain is built from TRBV30 and TRBJ2-2, with 11 positions matching TRBD1. Germline V gene lookup returns CDR1 GTSNPN and CDR2 SVGIG (reference sequence). V lost 4 bases to trimming and J lost 6 bases; unmatched junction nucleotides: 7. This CDR3 has 15 amino acids. CDR3 sequence: CAWTAGTGGPGELFF. CDR3 bases: TGTGCCTGGACGGCCGGGACAGGGGGACCCGGGGAGCTGTTTTTT.

This clonotype has at least ten counts. This chain connects TRBV6-6 to TRBJ1-2; a possible D gene is TRBD1 (5 bases). V was clipped by 2 bases and J by 2 bases, with 6 bases between them. The CDR3 runs to 13 residues. In germline, CDR1 is MNHNY, CDR2 SVGAGI (reference sequence). The CDR3 region has the DNA TGTGCCAGCAGTTACGGGGGGAACTATGGCTACACCTTC. Protein product: CASSYGGNYGYTF.

This clonotype has ten or more counts. The gene calls are TRBV6-5 and TRBJ2-1, with D unclear. Germline CDR1 MNHEY, CDR2 SVGAGI. Trimming removed 7 bases at V and 7 bases at J, with 20 bases between. CDR3 length: 15 amino acids. This CDR3 reads CASTLNLGRGNEQFF. The CDR3, as DNA: TGTGCCAGCACCCTAAACCTGGGTCGTGGAAATGAGCAGTTCTTC.

This chain joins TRBV4-3 and TRBJ2-1; 8 positions agree with TRBD2. The V segment lost 4 bases and the J segment 1 base; nucleotides outside the gene matches: 6. CDR1 LGHNA and CDR2 YSLEER come from the germline V gene. The CDR3 extends over 16 amino acids. The CDR3 sequence: CASSRERESSYNEQFF. Here the CDR3 DNA reads TGCGCCAGCAGCCGAGAGCGGGAGTCGTCCTACAATGAGCAGTTCTTC.

This clonotype came up many times. V and J are TRBV29-1 and TRBJ2-5; possibly TRBD1 for D (6 bases). This CDR3 is 13 amino acids long. Trimming pared 3 bases from V and 1 base from J, leaving 9 bases between. Germline lookup yields CDR1 SQVTM and CDR2 ANQGSEA. The CDR3 protein is CSVDRDTQETQYF. DNA of the CDR3: TGCAGCGTTGATAGGGACACCCAAGAGACCCAGTACTTC.

This clonotype was recorded at least ten times. The chain recombines TRBV11-2 with TRBJ1-6; D might be TRBD1 (5 bases). The germline gives CDR1 SGHAT, CDR2 FQNNGV. The V end was cut by 1 base, the J end by 16 bases, with 11 bases between. CDR3 size: 12 residues. The CDR3 DNA reads as TGTGCCAGCAGCTTAGGAGGGACTCCGCTCCACTTT. Residues: CASSLGGTPLHF.

CDR3 DNA sequence: TGTGCCAGCAGGGACGAGCCGCGGGTGAACACTGAAGCTTTCTTT. Translating gives CASRDEPRVNTEAFF. The chain has TRBV6-7 and TRBJ1-1; D ambiguous. TRBV6-7 is sorted into the ORF group, with uncertain function. V lost 6 bases and J lost 0, with 14 bases in between. The CDR3 runs to 15 residues.

In its sample, this clonotype was seen a few times. The V and J genes are TRBV5-5 and TRBJ1-2, with D perhaps matching TRBD1 (6 bases). From germline, CDR1 is SGHKS and CDR2 YYEKEE (reference sequence). V was shortened by 0 bases and J by 2 bases, with 14 bases between the two germline ends. The CDR3 sequence is 16 residues long. The CDR3 loop reads CASSLVPAQGNYGYTF. CDR3 DNA sequence: TGTGCCAGCAGCTTGGTCCCAGCCCAGGGGAACTATGGCTACACCTTC.

The chain joins TRBV29-1 to TRBJ2-3; TRBD2 agrees at 13 bases. With V trimmed by 5 bases and J by 6 bases, 8 bases remained unmatched. Germline V gene lookup returns CDR1 SQVTM and CDR2 ANQGSEA. This CDR3 has 15 amino acids. The CDR3 here is CSVSGLAGVLDTQYF. CDR3 DNA: TGCAGCGTTTCAGGACTAGCGGGAGTTTTGGATACGCAGTATTTT.

This clonotype came up a few times. This rearrangement joins TRBV5-1 to TRBJ1-1, with D possibly TRBD1 on 5 matching bases. V was pared by 4 bases and J by 4 bases, with 8 bases between. Germline V gene data show CDR1 as SGHRS and CDR2 as YFSETQ. CDR3 length: 12 residues. The CDR3 loop reads CASSAQGTEAFF. In DNA form, the CDR3 reads TGCGCCAGCAGCGCCCAGGGCACTGAAGCTTTCTTT. Full variable domain (rest looked up from reference TRBV5-1 and TRBJ1-1): KAGVTQTPRYLIKTRGQQVTLSCSPISGHRSVSWYQQTPGQGLQFLFEYFSETQRNKGNFPGRFSGRQFSNSRSEMNVSTLELGDSALYLCASSAQGTEAFFGQGTRLTVV.

This clonotype was recorded many times. Written as DNA, the CDR3 is TGTGCCAGCAGCCCTCGGACAGGAGATGAGCAGTTCTTC. Translating it yields CASSPRTGDEQFF. J is TRBJ2-1 and V is TRBV12-3 or TRBV12-4; 7 bases fit TRBD1. The CDR3 contains 13 residues. V was pared by 6 bases and J by 8 bases, with 7 bases of the junction left unmatched.

The genes are TRBV13 and TRBJ1-1, with D uncertain. Trimming took 0 bases from V and 9 from J, leaving 8 bases between them. The CDR3 is 12 residues long. CDR1 is PRHDT and CDR2 is FYEKMQ in the germline V gene (reference sequence). The CDR3 nucleotides read TGTGCCAGCAGCTTAGGGGGCAGAAAAGCTTTCTTT. Translated: CASSLGGRKAFF.

In its sample, this clonotype was seen many times. This chain joins TRBV13 and TRBJ1-1, with D possibly TRBD1 on 6 matching bases. Germline V gene sequence: CDR1 PRHDT, CDR2 FYEKMQ (reference sequence). V was pared by 5 bases and J by 8 bases, with 12 bases between. This CDR3 is 12 amino acids long. CDR3 bases: TGTGCCAGCAGCATCCTACAGGGAGAAGCTTTCTTT. This translates into CASSILQGEAFF.

The table lists this clonotype with a few counts. In DNA, the CDR3 is TGCAGCGTTGAACAACCTCAGGGAGGATACTACAATGAGCAGTTCTTC. Protein: CSVEQPQGGYYNEQFF. The rearrangement links TRBV29-1 to TRBJ2-1; D possibly corresponds to TRBD2 (6 bases). The CDR3 length is 16 residues. Germline V gives CDR1 SQVTM, CDR2 ANQGSEA. Trimming took 2 bases from V and 3 from J, leaving 17 bases between them.

This clonotype was seen many times. The V gene is TRBV12-3 or TRBV12-4, the J gene TRBJ2-5; D call uncertain. CDR3 size: 12 residues. With 5 bases removed from V and 2 bases from J, the gap between germline ends came to 6 bases. The CDR3 reads CASSQNQETQYF. The CDR3 DNA sequence: TGTGCCAGCAGTCAAAATCAAGAGACCCAGTACTTC.

The V call is TRBV19, the J call TRBJ2-1; the match to TRBD2 covers 11 bases. The germline V gene has CDR1 LNHDA and CDR2 SQIVND (reference sequence). The ends lost 0 bases at V and 7 bases at J; junction bases unmatched: 14. This CDR3 contains 19 residues. CDR3 protein: CASSIEQGAWSSGRNEQFF. For the CDR3, the DNA is TGTGCCAGTAGTATAGAACAGGGGGCTTGGTCTAGCGGGAGGAATGAGCAGTTCTTC.

This clonotype was counted a few times. The rearrangement joins TRBV10-3 to TRBJ2-2; no clear D. The CDR3 runs 13 residues. CDR1 is ENHRY and CDR2 is SYGVKD in the germline V gene. Trimming took 2 bases from V and 5 from J, leaving 6 bases between them. Here the CDR3 reads CAISESGTGELFF. CDR3 coding DNA: TGTGCCATCAGTGAGAGTGGGACCGGGGAGCTGTTTTTT.

This clonotype was seen at least ten times. The rearrangement uses TRBV29-1 and TRBJ2-6; D is ambiguous. Germline V CDR1 and CDR2: SQVTM, ANQGSEA. V was clipped by 7 bases and J by 0 bases, with 10 bases between them. There are 14 residues in the CDR3. CDR3 sequence: CSAMIFSGANVLTF. Written as DNA, the CDR3 is TGCAGCGCCATGATCTTCTCTGGGGCCAACGTCCTGACTTTC.

This clonotype was recorded at least ten times. This chain uses TRBV29-1 with TRBJ1-2; TRBD1 agrees at 7 bases. Trimming cost V 7 bases and J 1 base; bases outside gene matches: 6. In germline, CDR1 is SQVTM, CDR2 ANQGSEA. The CDR3 length is 13 residues. The CDR3: CSAWDSYNYGYTF. The CDR3 DNA is TGCAGCGCCTGGGACAGTTATAACTATGGCTACACCTTC.

V gene TRBV6-5 combines with J gene TRBJ2-7; 10 bases match TRBD1. The trim removed 4 bases at V and 13 bases at J, leaving 13 bases unmatched. Germline V CDR1 and CDR2: MNHEY, SVGAGI. The CDR3 spans 14 residues. The DNA of the CDR3 is TGTGCCAGCAGTTTTTCGGGGACAGGGGCCCCCTATTACTTC. Its translation is CASSFSGTGAPYYF.

This clonotype was observed at least ten times. This rearrangement joins TRBV24-1 to TRBJ1-5; TRBD1 is a possible D gene (5 bases). V lost 4 bases and J lost 0, with 9 bases in between. Germline CDR1 is KGHDR and CDR2 is SFDVKD. This CDR3 comprises 15 residues. The CDR3 coding sequence is TGTGCCACCAGTGACACACAGGTTAGCAATCAGCCCCAGCATTTT. It codes for CATSDTQVSNQPQHF.